This T cell receptor (beta chain) was captured by sequencing in a study of a mutant IDH1 vaccine in newly diagnosed glioma. Background on the study: All eight of the vaccinations patients received fell in weeks 1, 3, 5, 7, 11, 15, 19 and 23. Before enrollment, the patients had been treated with radiotherapy alone, temozolomide alone, or both together. Most of them had received both.

Germline V gene sequence: CDR1 SEHNR, CDR2 FQNEAQ (reference sequence). V was clipped by 3 bases and J by 4 bases, with 12 bases between them. The CDR3 is 15 amino acids. With respect to this clone: What it recognizes is unknown.

Assay used: immunoSEQ multiplex PCR; TCRdb lists only in-frame clones, some missing. In the table there are around 25,000 clones, around 70% of which are singletons. Documented time point: week 11, during vaccination. Vaccine doses each comprised 300 ug of mutant IDH1 20-mer peptide, with topical imiquimod. This clonotype was obtained from a man between 18 and 29 years old with glioma. Some clones in this sample may be carry-over from other donors' samples. The chain recombines TRBV7-9 with TRBJ1-4, with no clear D. This specimen was peripheral blood mononuclear cells (PBMCs), taken from a glioma patient whose treatment included an IDH1 peptide vaccine. This CDR3 reads CASSFTGRINEKLFF. DNA for the CDR3: TGTGCCAGCAGCTTTACTGGGCGGATTAATGAAAAACTGTTTTTT.